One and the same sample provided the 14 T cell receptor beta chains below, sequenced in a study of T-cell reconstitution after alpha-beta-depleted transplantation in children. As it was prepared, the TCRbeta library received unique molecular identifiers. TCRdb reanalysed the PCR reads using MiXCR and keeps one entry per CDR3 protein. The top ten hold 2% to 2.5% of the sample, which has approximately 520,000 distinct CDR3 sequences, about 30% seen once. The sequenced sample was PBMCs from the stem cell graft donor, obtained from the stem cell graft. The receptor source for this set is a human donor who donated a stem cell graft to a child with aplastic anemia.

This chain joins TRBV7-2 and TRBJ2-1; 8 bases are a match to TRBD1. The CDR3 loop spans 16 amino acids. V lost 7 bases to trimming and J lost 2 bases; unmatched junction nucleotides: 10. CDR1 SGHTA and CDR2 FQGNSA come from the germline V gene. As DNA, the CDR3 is TGTGCCAGCACCTTGGGGGGACAGGCAACCTACAATGAGCAGTTCTTC. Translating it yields CASTLGGQATYNEQFF.

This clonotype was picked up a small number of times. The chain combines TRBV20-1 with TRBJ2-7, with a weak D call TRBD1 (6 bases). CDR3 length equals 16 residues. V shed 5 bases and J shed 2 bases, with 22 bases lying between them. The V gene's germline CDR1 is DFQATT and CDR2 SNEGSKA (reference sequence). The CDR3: CSAPRDTYFNTYEQYF. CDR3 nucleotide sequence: TGCAGTGCTCCTCGGGACACTTACTTTAACACCTACGAGCAGTACTTC.

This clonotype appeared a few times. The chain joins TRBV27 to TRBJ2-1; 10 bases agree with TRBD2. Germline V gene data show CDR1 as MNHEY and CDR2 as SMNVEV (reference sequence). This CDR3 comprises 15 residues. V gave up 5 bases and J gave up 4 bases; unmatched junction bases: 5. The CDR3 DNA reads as TGTGCCAGCAGTCTGGGACTAGCGAATTACAATGAGCAGTTCTTC. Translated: CASSLGLANYNEQFF.

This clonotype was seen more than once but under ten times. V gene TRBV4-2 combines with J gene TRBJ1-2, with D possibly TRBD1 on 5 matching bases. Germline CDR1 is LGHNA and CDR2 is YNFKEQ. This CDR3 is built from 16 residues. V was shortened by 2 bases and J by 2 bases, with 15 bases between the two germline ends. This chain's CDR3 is CASSQPGTGANYGYTF. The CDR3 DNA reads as TGTGCCAGCAGCCAACCCGGGACGGGTGCGAACTATGGCTACACCTTC.

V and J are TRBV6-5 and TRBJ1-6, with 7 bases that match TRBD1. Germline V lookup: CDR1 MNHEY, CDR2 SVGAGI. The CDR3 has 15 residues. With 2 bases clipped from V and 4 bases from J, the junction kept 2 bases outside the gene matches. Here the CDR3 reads CASSYGDRYNSPLHF. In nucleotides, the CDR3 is TGTGCCAGCAGTTACGGGGACAGATATAATTCACCCCTCCACTTT.

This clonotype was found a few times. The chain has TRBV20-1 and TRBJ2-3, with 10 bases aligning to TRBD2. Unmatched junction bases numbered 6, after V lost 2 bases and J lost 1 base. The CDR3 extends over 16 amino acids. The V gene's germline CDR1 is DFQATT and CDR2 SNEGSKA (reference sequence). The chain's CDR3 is CSARRGGTSGTDTQYF. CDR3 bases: TGCAGTGCTAGACGGGGCGGGACTAGCGGCACAGATACGCAGTATTTT.

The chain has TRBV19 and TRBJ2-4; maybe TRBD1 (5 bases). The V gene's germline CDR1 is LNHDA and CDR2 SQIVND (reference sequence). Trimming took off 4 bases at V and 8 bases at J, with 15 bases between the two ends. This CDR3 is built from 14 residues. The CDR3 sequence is CASSTTIGVDIQYF. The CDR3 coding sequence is TGTGCCAGTAGTACCACGATAGGGGTCGACATTCAGTACTTC. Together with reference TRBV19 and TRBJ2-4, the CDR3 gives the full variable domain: DGGITQSPKYLFRKEGQNVTLSCEQNLNHDAMYWYRQDPGQGLRLIYYSQIVNDFQKGDIAEGYSVSREKKESFPLTVTSAQKNPTAFYLCASSTTIGVDIQYFGAGTRLSVL.

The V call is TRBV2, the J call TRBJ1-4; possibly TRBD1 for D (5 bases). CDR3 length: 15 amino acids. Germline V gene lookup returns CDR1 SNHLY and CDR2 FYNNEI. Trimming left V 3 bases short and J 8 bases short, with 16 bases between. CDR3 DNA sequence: TGTGCCAGCAGTGACCGACAGTTAGGTGGCGAAAAACTGTTTTTT. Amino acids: CASSDRQLGGEKLFF.

The chain's CDR3 is CASSLSGTGGSTGELFF. The CDR3 bases are TGTGCCAGCAGTTTATCCGGGACAGGGGGATCCACCGGGGAGCTGTTTTTT. The chain links TRBV6-5 to TRBJ2-2; 11 nucleotides align to TRBD1. Germline V CDR1 and CDR2: MNHEY, SVGAGI. V was pared by 4 bases and J by 4 bases, with 8 bases of the junction left unmatched. The length of the CDR3 is 17 residues.

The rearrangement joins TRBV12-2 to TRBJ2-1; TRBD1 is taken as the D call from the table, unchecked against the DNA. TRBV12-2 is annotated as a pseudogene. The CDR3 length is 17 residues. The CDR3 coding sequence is TGTGCAAGTCGCTTAATTAAAGGGGGCGGAGCCAACAATGAGCAGTTCTTC. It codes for CASRLIKGGGANNEQFF.

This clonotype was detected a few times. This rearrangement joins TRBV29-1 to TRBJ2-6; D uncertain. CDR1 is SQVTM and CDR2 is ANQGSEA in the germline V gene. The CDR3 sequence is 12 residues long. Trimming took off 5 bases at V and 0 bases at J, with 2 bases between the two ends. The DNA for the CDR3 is TGCAGCGTTAGCTCTGGGGCCAACGTCCTGACTTTC. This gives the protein CSVSSGANVLTF.

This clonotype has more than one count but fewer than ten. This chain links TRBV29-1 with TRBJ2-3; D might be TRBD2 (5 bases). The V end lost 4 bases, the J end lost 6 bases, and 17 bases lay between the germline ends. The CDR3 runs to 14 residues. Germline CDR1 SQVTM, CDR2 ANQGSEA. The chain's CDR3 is CSVVPGGTGDTQYF. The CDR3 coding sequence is TGCAGCGTTGTTCCGGGTGGTACGGGGGATACGCAGTATTTT.

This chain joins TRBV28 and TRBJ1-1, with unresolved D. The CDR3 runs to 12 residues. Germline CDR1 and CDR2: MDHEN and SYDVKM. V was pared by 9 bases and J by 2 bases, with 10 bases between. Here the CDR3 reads CASLGPNTEAFF. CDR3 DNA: TGTGCCAGTCTAGGACCCAACACTGAAGCTTTCTTT.

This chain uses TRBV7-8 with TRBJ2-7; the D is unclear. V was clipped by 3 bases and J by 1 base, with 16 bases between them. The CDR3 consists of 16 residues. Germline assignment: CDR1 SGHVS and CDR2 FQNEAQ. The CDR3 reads CASSFSRNPGSYEQYV. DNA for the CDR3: TGTGCCAGCAGCTTCTCACGAAACCCCGGGTCCTACGAGCAGTACGTC.